This T cell receptor beta chain was captured in a study of multiple sclerosis patients with progressive multifocal leukoencephalopathy. Study conclusions and caveats: Expanded clones at PML onset predated and persisted through natalizumab therapy.

Germline lookup yields CDR1 LNHDA and CDR2 SQIVND (reference sequence). The CDR3 runs 15 residues. V lost 3 bases and J lost 2, with 11 bases in between. Synthetic inline TR CDR3 controls covering all V-J pairings were spiked into each PCR. Libraries were prepared by immunoSEQ multiplex PCR; TCRdb keeps only in-frame clonotypes and omits some of them. The sample has 30,000 or so clones, 90% seen once. As for this clone: Antigen: not known.

Time point described: approximately twelve months of natalizumab therapy. The rearrangement joins TRBV19 to TRBJ1-3; D gene uncertain. The TCR was taken from a human donor with multiple sclerosis. The sample was PBMCs, taken from a patient treated with natalizumab. The chain's CDR3 is CASSIYPAAGNTIYF. The DNA for the CDR3 is TGTGCCAGTAGTATTTACCCAGCGGCTGGAAACACCATATATTTT. The full variable domain, with the rest looked up from reference TRBV19 and TRBJ1-3, is DGGITQSPKYLFRKEGQNVTLSCEQNLNHDAMYWYRQDPGQGLRLIYYSQIVNDFQKGDIAEGYSVSREKKESFPLTVTSAQKNPTAFYLCASSIYPAAGNTIYFGEGSWLTVV.